These 32 T cell receptor beta chains came from one sample sequenced in a study of blood T cell repertoires in COVID-19. Method: immunoSEQ multiplex PCR; TCRdb's copy keeps in-frame clones and lacks some. Seen here are around 200,000 clones, approximately 84% observed once, and the top ten hold approximately 2.5%. The sample taken for sequencing was peripheral blood. The receptors were sampled from a human donor with acute or convalescent COVID-19. The donor label of this sample is uncertain.

This clone appeared a single time. The chain recombines TRBV6-5 with TRBJ1-5; the match to TRBD1 covers 7 bases. This CDR3 comprises 14 residues. Looked up from germline, CDR1 is MNHEY and CDR2 is SVGAGI. V was clipped by 8 bases and J by 1 base; unmatched bases: 5. The CDR3 DNA sequence: TGTGCCAGCCGACTCAGGGGGAGCAATCAGCCCCAGCATTTT. This sequence encodes CASRLRGSNQPQHF.

This clone has a handful of counts. CDR3 coding DNA: TGTGCCAGCAGTTACTCGAGGGTCCTAGCGGGAGGCCACTACGAGCAGTACTTC. Translation: CASSYSRVLAGGHYEQYF. This sequence joins TRBV6-7 and TRBJ2-7; TRBD2 agrees at 11 bases. TRBV6-7 belongs to the ORF category, with a function that is uncertain. The CDR3 is 18 amino acids. Losses at the gene ends were 0 bases for V and 3 bases for J; bases not matched to a gene: 10.

J is TRBJ2-4 and V is TRBV27; 7 nucleotides match TRBD1. CDR1 and CDR2 from the germline V gene are MNHEY and SMNVEV (reference sequence). The CDR3 contains 20 residues. The J segment lost 3 bases and the V segment lost 8 bases, leaving 25 bases of the junction unmatched. CDR3 region: CASWLYMGPNRGLGKNIQYF. CDR3 nucleotide sequence: TGTGCCAGCTGGCTATACATGGGCCCCAACAGGGGCCTGGGCAAAAACATTCAGTACTTC.

This clone was counted a single time. V usage is TRBV10-3 and J usage is TRBJ1-4; D is unclear. CDR1 ENHRY and CDR2 SYGVKD come from the germline V gene. The length of the CDR3 is 13 residues. V shed 2 bases and J shed 11 bases, with 12 bases lying between them. The CDR3 bases are TGTGCCATCAGTGAGGGGGAGGGCAAGAAACTGTTTTTT. Protein: CAISEGEGKKLFF.

This clone occurred once. The V gene is TRBV29-1, the J gene TRBJ2-7; a possible D gene is TRBD1 (5 bases). The ends were cut back, 6 bases at V and 3 bases at J, with 15 bases in the middle. Germline V gene data show CDR1 as SQVTM and CDR2 as ANQGSEA. CDR3 length: 13 amino acids. The DNA of the CDR3 is TGCAGCGTCTATAAGTCTACAGGCTACGAGCAGTACTTC. It specifies CSVYKSTGYEQYF.

The rearrangement uses TRBV9 and TRBJ1-4; 8 bases map to TRBD1. Per germline, CDR1 SGDLS and CDR2 YYNGEE. V lost 0 bases, J lost 6 bases, and 13 bases stayed unmatched. The CDR3 contains 18 residues. The CDR3 spells CASSVGTPTGTGYEKLFF. The CDR3 DNA reads as TGTGCCAGCAGCGTAGGGACTCCTACCGGGACAGGTTATGAAAAACTGTTTTTT.

This chain connects TRBV4-2 to TRBJ2-5; 7 nucleotides agree with TRBD2. Trimming took 1 base from V and 2 from J; bases not matched to a gene: 10. Germline CDR1 reads LGHNA; CDR2 reads YNFKEQ. The length of the CDR3 is 17 residues. This CDR3 reads CASSQAEGGGRQETQYF. CDR3 DNA sequence: TGTGCCAGCAGCCAAGCGGAGGGCGGGGGAAGACAAGAGACCCAGTACTTC.

The V gene is TRBV6-5, the J gene TRBJ1-2; 7 bases fit TRBD1. The CDR3 length is 14 residues. Germline assignment: CDR1 MNHEY and CDR2 SVGAGI. Trimming cost V 2 bases and J 3 bases; bases outside gene matches: 3. CDR3 sequence (DNA): TGTGCCAGCAGTTACGGAGGGGGCGACTATGGCTACACCTTC. Encoded protein: CASSYGGGDYGYTF.

The chain combines TRBV6-1 with TRBJ2-3; 7 bases map to TRBD2. Losses at the gene ends were 7 bases for V and 2 bases for J; bases not matched to a gene: 12. The CDR3 length is 16 residues. Germline CDR1 MNHNS, CDR2 SASEGT. The CDR3 is CASTDERGGYTDTQYF. CDR3 sequence (DNA): TGTGCCAGCACTGATGAGCGGGGCGGATACACAGATACGCAGTATTTT.

This sequence joins TRBV29-1 and TRBJ1-2; 8 nucleotides align to TRBD1. The V gene's germline CDR1 is SQVTM and CDR2 ANQGSEA. J was trimmed by 7 bases and V by 4 bases; bases with no gene match: 11. The CDR3 has 14 amino acids. The CDR3 is CSVVRQGASSGYTF. The CDR3 DNA is TGCAGCGTTGTTCGGCAGGGGGCATCATCTGGCTACACCTTC.

The CDR3 is CASSRWLSEVADTQYF. In DNA, the CDR3 is TGTGCCAGCAGCCGTTGGCTTAGCGAGGTGGCAGATACGCAGTATTTT. The rearrangement joins TRBV14 to TRBJ2-3; maybe TRBD2 (5 bases). Trimming cost V 4 bases and J 4 bases, with 18 bases left between them. The CDR3 runs to 16 residues. CDR1 and CDR2 (germline): SGHDN, FVKESK. The complete variable domain, with remaining parts taken from reference TRBV14 and TRBJ2-3, reads EAGVTQFPSHSVIEKGQTVTLRCDPISGHDNLYWYRRVMGKEIKFLLHFVKESKQDESGMPNNRFLAERTGGTYSTLKVQPAELEDSGVYFCASSRWLSEVADTQYFGPGTRLTVL.

CDR3 sequence reads: CASSPRTGDSGANVLTF. DNA for the CDR3: TGTGCCAGCAGTCCGCGGACAGGGGACTCTGGGGCCAACGTCCTGACTTTC. This chain links TRBV11-3 with TRBJ2-6; TRBD1 matches 9 bases. J was trimmed by 0 bases and V by 6 bases; bases with no gene match: 6. CDR1 is SGHNT, CDR2 YENEEA, per germline. This CDR3 is 17 amino acids long.

This clone was seen once. The chain employs TRBV27 and TRBJ2-7; TRBD2 aligns across 11 bases. The V and J ends lost 6 bases and 0 bases, in that order; junction bases with no gene match: 1. This CDR3 has 14 residues. Germline V lookup: CDR1 MNHEY, CDR2 SMNVEV (reference sequence). CDR3 protein: CASRTSGVSYEQYF. In nucleotides, the CDR3 is TGTGCCAGCAGGACTAGCGGGGTCTCCTACGAGCAGTACTTC.

The gene calls are TRBV3-1 (or the pseudogene TRBV3-2) and TRBJ1-4; D ambiguous. The length of the CDR3 is 13 residues. Germline CDR1 and CDR2: LGHDT and YNNKEL (reference sequence). The V end was cut by 4 bases, the J end by 3 bases, with 6 bases between. Here the CDR3 DNA reads TGTGCCAGCAGCCGGGCATCTAATGAAAAACTGTTTTTT. This codes for CASSRASNEKLFF.

The chain couples TRBV3-1 (or the pseudogene TRBV3-2) to TRBJ2-7; TRBD1 aligns across 8 bases. CDR1 and CDR2 from the germline V gene are LGHDT and YNNKEL (reference sequence). The CDR3 is made up of 14 amino acids. V was clipped by 4 bases and J by 3 bases; unmatched bases: 5. The CDR3 loop is CASSLSGTGYEQYF. Here the CDR3 DNA reads TGTGCCAGCAGCCTCTCCGGGACAGGCTACGAGCAGTACTTC.

The DNA of the CDR3 is TGTGCCAGCAGCCTTCTAACCGGGTCCGGGGAGCTGTTTTTT. It translates to CASSLLTGSGELFF. This rearrangement joins TRBV6-4 to TRBJ2-2; no clear D. Trimming removed 6 bases from V and 6 bases from J, with 14 bases in between. The CDR3 is 14 residues long. CDR1 MRHNA and CDR2 SNTAGT come from the germline V gene.

The V and J genes are TRBV19 and TRBJ2-7; TRBD1 might be the D (5 bases). The germline gives CDR1 LNHDA, CDR2 SQIVND (reference sequence). The V end was cut by 1 base, the J end by 4 bases, with 8 bases between. The CDR3 covers 13 residues. The CDR3 nucleotides are TGTGCCAGTAGTATAGCGACAGAATACGAGCAGTACTTC. Amino acid sequence: CASSIATEYEQYF.

This clone was picked up a small number of times. J is TRBJ2-7 and V is TRBV2, with a possible D match to TRBD2 (5 bases). The CDR3 has 10 amino acids. V lost 8 bases to trimming and J lost 5 bases, with 7 bases between them. Germline CDR1 is SNHLY and CDR2 is FYNNEI. CDR3 region: CASRGNEQYF. Written as DNA, the CDR3 is TGTGCCAGCCGGGGAAACGAGCAGTACTTC.

The chain recombines TRBV5-3 with TRBJ2-7; possible D gene TRBD1, 7 bases. TRBV5-3 is treated as an ORF (open reading frame) with a function not yet certain. The CDR3 runs to 17 residues. V lost 4 bases and J 3 bases, leaving 23 bases between the germline ends. CDR3 region: CARSQGGRQGLYYEQYF. CDR3 coding DNA: TGTGCCAGAAGCCAGGGAGGTAGACAGGGACTTTACTACGAGCAGTACTTC.

The chain employs TRBV27 and TRBJ2-3, with TRBD2 matching over 10 bases. Germline V CDR1 and CDR2: MNHEY, SMNVEV (reference sequence). The CDR3 length is 19 residues. V was clipped by 5 bases and J by 3 bases; unmatched bases: 17. The CDR3 DNA reads TGTGCCAGCAGTAAATTGTGGACTAGCGGTTTTGGGGGTACAGATACGCAGTATTTT. Amino acids: CASSKLWTSGFGGTDTQYF.

This clone was seen once. This chain joins TRBV28 and TRBJ2-5, with D possibly matching TRBD1 (6 bases). The V end lost 6 bases, the J end lost 7 bases, and 15 bases lay between the germline ends. Germline lookup yields CDR1 MDHEN and CDR2 SYDVKM. This CDR3 is built from 13 residues. The CDR3 sequence: CASRVGQGRTQYF. The CDR3 nucleotides are TGTGCCAGCAGAGTTGGGCAGGGGAGGACCCAGTACTTC. Full variable domain (missing parts from reference TRBV28 and TRBJ2-5): DVKVTQSSRYLVKRTGEKVFLECVQDMDHENMFWYRQDPGLGLRLIYFSYDVKMKEKGDIPEGYSVSREKKERFSLILESASTNQTSMYLCASRVGQGRTQYFGPGTRLLVL.

The gene calls are TRBV5-1 and TRBJ1-5; D is uncertain. CDR1 SGHRS and CDR2 YFSETQ come from the germline V gene. V was trimmed by 0 bases and J by 2 bases, leaving 9 bases between them. The CDR3 spans 15 residues. The CDR3 region has the DNA TGCGCCAGCAGCTTGGGAGGGTCTCGCAATCAGCCCCAGCATTTT. It specifies CASSLGGSRNQPQHF.

The CDR3 here is CASSGTIYEQFF. The DNA for the CDR3 is TGTGCCAGCAGTGGGACTATTTATGAGCAGTTCTTC. The V gene is TRBV3-1 (or the pseudogene TRBV3-2), the J gene TRBJ2-1; 7 bases map to TRBD2. The trim removed 6 bases at V and 8 bases at J, leaving 4 bases unmatched. This CDR3 is 12 amino acids long. The germline CDR1 and CDR2 sequences are LGHDT and YNNKEL (reference sequence).

V usage is TRBV30 and J usage is TRBJ2-1; D unresolved. The germline V gene has CDR1 GTSNPN and CDR2 SVGIG (reference sequence). The CDR3 length is 17 residues. V lost 3 bases to trimming and J lost 0 bases, with 18 bases between them. CDR3 amino acids: CAWRSLVEASSYNEQFF. The CDR3 nucleotides are TGTGCCTGGAGGAGTCTAGTTGAAGCCAGCTCCTACAATGAGCAGTTCTTC.

The genes are TRBV3-1 (or the pseudogene TRBV3-2) and TRBJ2-4, with 7 bases matching TRBD2. CDR1 LGHDT and CDR2 YNNKEL come from the germline V gene (reference sequence). V lost 2 bases to trimming and J lost 9 bases; unmatched junction nucleotides: 7. The CDR3 runs 14 residues. Here the CDR3 reads CASSQRGEWSIQYF. The CDR3 DNA sequence: TGTGCCAGCAGCCAACGGGGGGAGTGGAGCATTCAGTACTTC.

In its sample, this clone was seen once. V and J are TRBV6-6 and TRBJ2-7; TRBD2 is a possible D gene (6 bases). The CDR3 consists of 15 residues. The V end was cut by 6 bases, the J end by 4 bases, with 19 bases between. Germline V gene data show CDR1 as MNHNY and CDR2 as SVGAGI (reference sequence). The CDR3, as DNA: TGTGCCAGCAGCACCGGGACTGTAAGATCTTACGAGCAGTACTTC. Translating it yields CASSTGTVRSYEQYF.

The chain is built from TRBV2 and TRBJ1-2; weak D call: TRBD1 (5 bases). V lost 11 bases and J 5 bases, leaving 30 bases between the germline ends. The V gene's germline CDR1 is SNHLY and CDR2 FYNNEI. CDR3 length: 17 residues. The CDR3 protein is CADRGREGFGGWYGYTF. The CDR3 coding sequence is TGTGCCGACCGGGGAAGGGAGGGGTTTGGGGGATGGTATGGCTACACCTTC.

This chain joins TRBV28 and TRBJ1-4, with TRBD1 matching over 10 bases. Germline CDR1 MDHEN, CDR2 SYDVKM. The CDR3 sequence is 13 residues long. The trim removed 5 bases at V and 15 bases at J, leaving 9 bases unmatched. Written as DNA, the CDR3 is TGTGCCAGCAGTGCACCGGGACAGGGGATGGTGTTTTTT. Translated: CASSAPGQGMVFF.

The chain couples TRBV5-1 to TRBJ1-1; weak D call: TRBD1 (6 bases). This CDR3 contains 14 residues. V gave up 5 bases and J gave up 6 bases, with 17 bases separating them. The germline V gene encodes CDR1 SGHRS and CDR2 YFSETQ. The chain's CDR3 is CASRSTPGQPEAFF. Here the CDR3 DNA reads TGCGCCAGCAGATCCACCCCGGGACAACCTGAAGCTTTCTTT.

The genes are TRBV10-3 and TRBJ2-7, with TRBD1 identical over 8 bases. V lost 6 bases, J lost 0 bases, and 4 bases stayed unmatched. CDR1 and CDR2 from the germline V gene are ENHRY and SYGVKD. The CDR3 spans 14 residues. CDR3 in amino acids: CAISGQGHSYEQYF. The CDR3 DNA is TGTGCCATCAGCGGACAGGGACACTCCTACGAGCAGTACTTC.

The chain carries TRBV29-1 and TRBJ1-4; D not resolved. This CDR3 has 12 amino acids. Trimming shortened V by 6 bases and J by 5 bases, and 10 bases separated the two germline ends. Germline lookup yields CDR1 SQVTM and CDR2 ANQGSEA. In DNA, the CDR3 is TGCAGCGTCCGGGGTTCAAATGAAAAACTGTTTTTT. It specifies CSVRGSNEKLFF. The whole variable domain, remainder taken from reference TRBV29-1 and TRBJ1-4, is SAVISQKPSRDICQRGTSLTIQCQVDSQVTMMFWYRQQPGQSLTLIATANQGSEATYESGFVIDKFPISRPNLTFSTLTVSNMSPEDSSIYLCSVRGSNEKLFFGSGTQLSVL.

The chain carries TRBV5-4 and TRBJ2-7, with 9 bases fitting TRBD2. CDR3 size: 13 residues. After removal of 4 bases from V and 7 bases from J, the junction contained 6 bases not matched to a gene. Germline CDR1 SGHNT, CDR2 YYREEE (reference sequence). CDR3 residues: CASSLGLAPEQYF. The CDR3 DNA is TGTGCCAGCAGCCTGGGACTAGCTCCAGAGCAGTACTTC.